The present T cell receptor (beta chain) was sequenced within a study of cytomegalovirus exposure and HLA in healthy donors. As regards this clone: The antigen is unknown.

Findings and caveats of the study: Several of the most significant clusters appeared, in a later analysis, to be linked to common viral pathogens. An analysis was carried out at a later point. It showed that HLA-associated TCR beta chains were more clonally expanded than equally common non-associated chains.

The primer mix had 60 Vbeta and 13 Jbeta primers. This table comes from immunoSEQ multiplex PCR, and its TCRdb copy is limited to in-frame clones, with some not included. This sample has some 130,000 clones, with about 80% found just once. With 4 bases clipped from V and 3 bases from J, the junction kept 8 bases outside the gene matches. The CDR3 is 18 residues long. Germline loops: CDR1 SGHTA, CDR2 FQGNSA. The sequenced sample was PBMCs. The V gene is TRBV7-2, the J gene TRBJ2-3, with 15 bases aligning to TRBD2. This receptor was obtained from a male donor in good health and CMV-seropositive. CDR3 amino acids: CASSSPGLAGGSTDTQYF. In DNA form, the CDR3 reads TGTGCCAGCAGCTCGCCGGGACTAGCGGGGGGATCTACAGATACGCAGTATTTT.